Each of the 5 T cell receptor beta chains below was sequenced from the same sample in a study of blood T cell repertoires in COVID-19. Method: immunoSEQ multiplex PCR; TCRdb's copy keeps in-frame clones and lacks some. The sample holds 50,000 to 70,000 clones, more than 65% seen once. The sequenced sample consisted of peripheral blood. The receptors were gathered from a woman in her sixties or seventies with acute or convalescent COVID-19.

The V gene is TRBV3-1 (or the pseudogene TRBV3-2), the J gene TRBJ1-2, with 7 bases fitting TRBD1. CDR3 length equals 15 residues. Germline V gene data show CDR1 as LGHDT and CDR2 as YNNKEL (reference sequence). The trim removed 4 bases at V and 6 bases at J, leaving 11 bases unmatched. The CDR3 region is CASSPRARDSHGYTF. As DNA, the CDR3 is TGTGCCAGCAGCCCCCGGGCGAGGGACAGCCATGGCTACACCTTC.

The gene calls are TRBV11-2 and TRBJ1-3, with 8 nucleotides matching TRBD1. The CDR3 covers 16 residues. CDR1 is SGHAT and CDR2 is FQNNGV in the germline V gene. Germline trimming cut 4 bases from V and 2 bases from J; bases unmatched to any gene: 7. DNA for the CDR3: TGTGCCAGCAGCTCCAACCCAGGGGGCGCTGGAAACACCATATATTTT. Its translation: CASSSNPGGAGNTIYF.

V is TRBV4-1 and J is TRBJ1-1; TRBD1 might be the D (6 bases). This CDR3 has 13 amino acids. V lost 5 bases, J lost 5 bases, and 12 bases lay in between. Germline loops: CDR1 MGHRA, CDR2 YSYEKL. The CDR3 sequence: CASSEQGGTEAFF. DNA for the CDR3: TGCGCCAGCAGCGAACAGGGCGGGACTGAAGCTTTCTTT.

V and J are TRBV19 and TRBJ2-3; 8 positions agree with TRBD2. Germline lookup yields CDR1 LNHDA and CDR2 SQIVND (reference sequence). V shed 4 bases, J shed 5 bases, and the junction held 11 bases outside the gene matches. There are 16 residues in the CDR3. Here the CDR3 reads CASSRSNGGERDTQYF. CDR3 nucleotide sequence: TGTGCCAGTAGTAGGTCGAACGGGGGGGAACGAGATACGCAGTATTTT.

The DNA for the CDR3 is TGTGCGGCAGGGATGCTGGGAAACACCATATATTTT. Its protein is CAAGMLGNTIYF. The V call is TRBV6-5, the J call TRBJ1-3; D might be TRBD1 (5 bases). The germline V gene encodes CDR1 MNHEY and CDR2 SVGAGI. The CDR3 consists of 12 residues.